This passage covers 12 T cell receptor beta chains from one sample sequenced in a study of shared clonotypes between healthy human individuals. Positive CCR7 selection of CD45RO-negative cells yielded the naive CD8 cells, and terminally differentiated effector memory CD45RA+ cells were excluded. Assay used: immunoSEQ multiplex PCR; TCRdb lists only in-frame clones, some missing. This sample has about 2,100,000 clones, with under 95% found just once. The sample taken for sequencing was naive CD8+ T cells from PBMCs. The receptors here all came from a man in his late teens or twenties in good health. Some clones in this sample may be carry-over from other donors' samples.

The V call is TRBV2, the J call TRBJ1-3, with 11 bases aligning to TRBD1. Trimming at V came to 4 bases and at J to 4 bases, leaving 3 bases not matched to a gene. Germline V gene data show CDR1 as SNHLY and CDR2 as FYNNEI. The CDR3 sequence is 15 residues long. CDR3 sequence (DNA): TGTGCCAGCAGTGCGGACAGGGGGCGAGGAAACACCATATATTTT. Translated, it gives CASSADRGRGNTIYF.

The chain is built from TRBV6-6 and TRBJ2-5; TRBD1 matches 9 bases. The CDR3 sequence is 15 residues long. V gave up 5 bases and J gave up 4 bases; unmatched junction bases: 8. Germline V gene sequence: CDR1 MNHNY, CDR2 SVGAGI (reference sequence). Written as DNA, the CDR3 is TGTGCCAGCAGTCCTACCGGGACAGGGAGAGAGACCCAGTACTTC. Its protein product is CASSPTGTGRETQYF.

V usage is TRBV10-1 and J usage is TRBJ2-7; possibly TRBD1 for D (5 bases). Trimming took 2 bases from V and 5 from J, leaving 13 bases between them. The germline V gene has CDR1 WNHNN and CDR2 SYGVQD (reference sequence). CDR3 length: 14 amino acids. For the CDR3, the DNA is TGCGCCAGCAGTGAGGTAGGGGTAGGCCACGAGCAGTACTTC. Its protein is CASSEVGVGHEQYF.

This chain joins TRBV15 and TRBJ1-1; D gene ambiguous. The CDR3 consists of 16 residues. V was shortened by 0 bases and J by 6 bases, with 17 bases between the two germline ends. The germline CDR1 and CDR2 sequences are LNHNV and YYDKDF (reference sequence). DNA for the CDR3: TGTGCCACCAGCAGAGATGGGTTCGGGTTGAGGTCTGAAGCTTTCTTT. Its protein is CATSRDGFGLRSEAFF.

The rearrangement joins TRBV7-6 to TRBJ1-2; 8 nucleotides align to TRBD1. After removal of 1 base from V and 5 bases from J, the junction contained 6 bases not matched to a gene. Germline V gene data show CDR1 as SGHVS and CDR2 as FNYEAQ. The CDR3 consists of 15 residues. The CDR3 nucleotides are TGTGCCAGCAGCTTAGGTGACAGGGGTAAGTATGGCTACACCTTC. The encoded protein is CASSLGDRGKYGYTF. The variable domain in full, with the rest retrieved from reference TRBV7-6 and TRBJ1-2, is GAGVSQSPRYKVTKRGQDVALRCDPISGHVSLYWYRQALGQGPEFLTYFNYEAQQDKSGLPNDRFSAERPEGSISTLTIQRTEQRDSAMYRCASSLGDRGKYGYTFGSGTRLTVV.

V and J are TRBV4-3 and TRBJ2-3, with D perhaps TRBD2 (6 bases). The length of the CDR3 is 16 residues. Trimming cost V 0 bases and J 6 bases, with 16 bases left between them. Germline lookup yields CDR1 LGHNA and CDR2 YSLEER. CDR3 protein: CASSQDPVGGGDTQYF. The CDR3 nucleotides are TGCGCCAGCAGCCAAGATCCCGTGGGAGGTGGTGATACGCAGTATTTT.

This clone was seen just once. The same CDR3 arises from other DNA sequences in this sample as well. This chain joins TRBV29-1 and TRBJ2-4; D ambiguous. V was trimmed by 0 bases and J by 0 bases, leaving 9 bases between them. CDR1 SQVTM and CDR2 ANQGSEA come from the germline V gene. The CDR3 contains 15 residues. The CDR3 coding sequence is TGCAGCGTTGAAGATCTGGGGTTAGCCAAAAACATTCAGTACTTC. Its protein product is CSVEDLGLAKNIQYF.

The CDR3 is CASSLEIAENYEQYF. The CDR3 nucleotides are TGTGCCAGCAGCTTAGAAATCGCCGAGAACTACGAGCAGTACTTC. The chain uses TRBV7-8 and TRBJ2-7; D is uncertain. The V gene's germline CDR1 is SGHVS and CDR2 FQNEAQ. The V and J ends lost 1 base and 3 bases respectively, with 13 bases between them. The CDR3 consists of 15 residues.

V gene TRBV4-1 combines with J gene TRBJ2-2; D not certain. The V and J ends lost 3 bases and 7 bases respectively, with 6 bases between them. The length of the CDR3 is 12 residues. Germline lookup yields CDR1 MGHRA and CDR2 YSYEKL. The DNA of the CDR3 is TGCGCCAGCAGCCACGGTGACGGGGAGCTGTTTTTT. Amino acids: CASSHGDGELFF.

The rearrangement joins TRBV27 to TRBJ2-7; 9 bases line up with TRBD1. The V segment lost 8 bases and the J segment 2 bases; nucleotides outside the gene matches: 4. Germline loops: CDR1 MNHEY, CDR2 SMNVEV (reference sequence). The CDR3 has 13 amino acids. CDR3 region: CASGTGTPYEQYF. Here the CDR3 DNA reads TGTGCCAGCGGGACAGGGACACCCTACGAGCAGTACTTC.

The gene calls are TRBV7-6 and TRBJ1-3, with D possibly being TRBD1 (5 bases). Trimming removed 3 bases at V and 0 bases at J, with 18 bases between. The CDR3 sequence is 18 residues long. The germline gives CDR1 SGHVS, CDR2 FNYEAQ. DNA for the CDR3: TGTGCCAGCAGCTTCCTTAGGGGTACCGGGAGCTCTGGAAACACCATATATTTT. Translating gives CASSFLRGTGSSGNTIYF.

This chain links TRBV7-8 with TRBJ2-7; D assignment may be TRBD1 or TRBD2 (6 bases each). Looked up from germline, CDR1 is SGHVS and CDR2 is FQNEAQ. V lost 4 bases to trimming and J lost 5 bases, with 15 bases between them. There are 14 residues in the CDR3. The CDR3 protein is CASSSRGPSHEQYF. CDR3 nucleotide sequence: TGTGCCAGCAGCTCCCGGGGGCCCAGCCACGAGCAGTACTTC. Supplemented by reference TRBV7-8 and TRBJ2-7, the full variable domain reads GAGVSQSPRYKVAKRGQDVALRCDPISGHVSLFWYQQALGQGPEFLTYFQNEAQLDKSGLPSDRFFAERPEGSVSTLKIQRTQQEDSAVYLCASSSRGPSHEQYFGPGTRLTVT.